The present T cell receptor beta chain was sequenced within a study of read filtering for tumor transcriptome and immune sequencing. Study context: Per sample, TCR-region reads ranged about 4 to 11 million by IR-seq, 85 to 1273 by RNA-seq. Study-level findings and limits: Sorted CD138-negative bone marrow cells were not purified T cells.

This clonotype was found many times. Its target is unknown. Germline trimming cut 2 bases from V and 6 bases from J; bases unmatched to any gene: 6. Germline values: CDR1 DFQATT, CDR2 SNEGSKA (reference sequence). The CDR3 spans 14 residues. Bone marrow was sampled from every patient at the time of active disease. From 400 to 450 ng of RNA, a library with molecular barcoded alpha/delta and beta/gamma adaptors was made. Each CDR3 protein is one row after TCRdb ran MiXCR on the reads. Here the sample spans 35,000 to 40,000 distinct CDR3 sequences, approximately 13% being singletons. Material for sequencing was a population of CD138-negative cells sorted from bone marrow. The receptor's source is a donor at least 40 years old with multiple myeloma. This rearrangement joins TRBV20-1 to TRBJ2-2; 7 nucleotides line up with TRBD2. For the CDR3, the DNA is TGCAGTGCTAGATCTCGGGAGGATTCCGGGGAGCTGTTTTTT. Translated: CSARSREDSGELFF.